These T cell receptor beta chains were read from a single sample in a study of T-cell reconstitution after alpha-beta-depleted transplantation in children. TCRdb called the PCR reads again in MiXCR, with one record for every CDR3 protein. This table holds around 380,000 distinct CDR3 sequences, roughly a tenth found once. Material: PBMCs from the stem cell graft donor, obtained from the stem cell graft. The source of these receptors is a human donor who donated a stem cell graft to a child with acute myeloid leukemia. CDR3s include the opening cysteine and the closing phenylalanine or tryptophan. A D gene is named only where the DNA matches it firmly. Clone size is not always given. Where it is, it says once, few, many or a class for expanded clones.

J gene: TRBJ2-5
clone size: once
D gene: -
V gene: TRBV7-2
CDR3 protein: CASKPDGRMQETQYF
CDR3 DNA: TGTGCCAGCAAACCCGACGGGCGGATGCAAGAGACCCAGTACTTC

J gene: TRBJ2-3
clone size: few
D gene: -
V gene: TRBV20-1
CDR3 protein: CSALQGLTDTQYF
CDR3 DNA: TGCAGTGCTCTACAGGGACTCACAGATACGCAGTATTTT

J gene: TRBJ2-1
clone size: -
D gene: -
V gene: TRBV7-7
CDR3 protein: CASSLGFDPAGEQFF
CDR3 DNA: TGTGCTAGCAGCTTGGGGTTTGACCCCGCGGGGGAGCAGTTCTTC

J gene: TRBJ2-7
clone size: few
D gene: TRBD2
V gene: TRBV7-9
CDR3 protein: CASSRLAGGREQYF
CDR3 DNA: TGTGCCAGCAGCCGACTAGCGGGAGGGCGGGAGCAGTACTTC

J gene: TRBJ2-4
clone size: few
D gene: -
V gene: TRBV5-1
CDR3 protein: CASSPALTIAKNIQYF
CDR3 DNA: TGCGCCAGCAGCCCTGCCTTAACCATAGCCAAAAACATTCAGTACTTC

J gene: TRBJ2-1
clone size: -
D gene: TRBD2
V gene: TRBV6-1
CDR3 protein: CASSGLAGQYNEQFF
CDR3 DNA: TGTGCCAGCAGTGGATTAGCGGGACAATACAATGAGCAGTTCTTC

J gene: TRBJ2-4
clone size: -
D gene: -
V gene: TRBV27
CDR3 protein: CASSRTTSQNIQYF
CDR3 DNA: TGTGCCAGCAGTAGGACTACTAGCCAAAACATTCAGTACTTC

J gene: TRBJ2-5
clone size: many
D gene: -
V gene: TRBV3-1
CDR3 protein: CASSQVARRETQYF
CDR3 DNA: TGTGCCAGCAGCCAAGTGGCTAGACGGGAGACCCAGTACTTC

J gene: TRBJ2-7
clone size: few
D gene: TRBD2
V gene: TRBV20-1
CDR3 protein: CSARHPSGYEQYF
CDR3 DNA: TGCAGTGCTAGACACCCTAGCGGGTACGAGCAGTACTTC

J gene: TRBJ2-4
clone size: -
D gene: TRBD1
V gene: TRBV12-3/TRBV12-4
CDR3 protein: CASSLTGGVAKNIQYF
CDR3 DNA: TGTGCCAGCAGTCTTACAGGGGGAGTCGCCAAAAACATTCAGTACTTC

J gene: TRBJ2-3
clone size: few
D gene: -
V gene: TRBV20-1
CDR3 protein: CSANQPQTDTQYF
CDR3 DNA: TGCAGTGCCAACCAACCTCAAACAGATACGCAGTATTTT

J gene: TRBJ2-1
clone size: few
D gene: TRBD2
V gene: TRBV6-1
CDR3 protein: CASIHLAGGQNEQFF
CDR3 DNA: TGTGCCAGCATCCACTTAGCGGGGGGGCAGAATGAGCAGTTCTTC

J gene: TRBJ2-2
clone size: -
D gene: TRBD2
V gene: TRBV4-3
CDR3 protein: CASSQVASGSFTGELFF
CDR3 DNA: TGCGCCAGCAGCCAAGTAGCCAGCGGGAGTTTTACCGGGGAGCTGTTTTTT

J gene: TRBJ1-1
clone size: -
D gene: -
V gene: TRBV7-2
CDR3 protein: CASSLVAGQNTEAFF
CDR3 DNA: TGTGCCAGCAGCTTAGTGGCAGGTCAGAACACTGAAGCTTTCTTT

J gene: TRBJ2-3
clone size: -
D gene: -
V gene: TRBV29-1
CDR3 protein: CSVGSALTDTQYF
CDR3 DNA: TGCAGCGTTGGGTCGGCGCTGACAGATACGCAGTATTTT

J gene: TRBJ2-5
clone size: many
D gene: -
V gene: TRBV10-3
CDR3 protein: CAISTQETQYF
CDR3 DNA: TGTGCCATTAGTACCCAAGAGACCCAGTACTTC

J gene: TRBJ2-5
clone size: many
D gene: -
V gene: TRBV5-1
CDR3 protein: CASRPQASEETQYF
CDR3 DNA: TGCGCCAGTCGGCCCCAGGCGAGCGAGGAGACCCAGTACTTC

J gene: TRBJ2-5
clone size: -
D gene: -
V gene: TRBV6-1
CDR3 protein: CASSEPLGTETQYF
CDR3 DNA: TGTGCCAGCAGTGAACCTTTGGGGACAGAGACCCAGTACTTC

J gene: TRBJ2-4
clone size: few
D gene: -
V gene: TRBV12-3/TRBV12-4
CDR3 protein: CASGRTLAKNIQYF
CDR3 DNA: TGTGCCAGCGGCAGGACCTTAGCCAAAAACATTCAGTACTTC

J gene: TRBJ1-5
clone size: -
D gene: -
V gene: TRBV5-1
CDR3 protein: CASSLGGAEQPQHF
CDR3 DNA: TGCGCCAGCAGCTTGGGGGGGGCTGAGCAGCCCCAGCATTTT

J gene: TRBJ1-3
clone size: many
D gene: -
V gene: TRBV7-8
CDR3 protein: CASSLAAGGNTIYF
CDR3 DNA: TGTGCCAGCAGCTTAGCGGCAGGGGGAAACACCATATATTTT

J gene: TRBJ2-2
clone size: few
D gene: TRBD1
V gene: TRBV27
CDR3 protein: CASSFGDRDNTGELFF
CDR3 DNA: TGTGCCAGCAGTTTTGGGGACAGGGATAACACCGGGGAGCTGTTTTTT

J gene: TRBJ2-4
clone size: many
D gene: TRBD1
V gene: TRBV15
CDR3 protein: CATSNSRTGADIQYF
CDR3 DNA: TGTGCCACCAGTAACAGTAGGACAGGGGCGGACATTCAGTACTTC

J gene: TRBJ2-3
clone size: -
D gene: TRBD2
V gene: TRBV20-1
CDR3 protein: CSAPSGGVATQYF
CDR3 DNA: TGCAGTGCCCCTAGCGGGGGAGTAGCTACGCAGTATTTT

J gene: TRBJ2-4
clone size: -
D gene: TRBD2
V gene: TRBV6-2/TRBV6-3
CDR3 protein: CASTPSSGSFNIQYF
CDR3 DNA: TGTGCCAGCACCCCTTCCAGCGGGAGCTTTAACATTCAGTACTTC

J gene: TRBJ2-2
clone size: -
D gene: -
V gene: TRBV20-1
CDR3 protein: CSASRPQNTGELFF
CDR3 DNA: TGCAGTGCTTCCCGGCCCCAAAACACCGGGGAGCTGTTTTTT

J gene: TRBJ1-2
clone size: few
D gene: TRBD1
V gene: TRBV7-8
CDR3 protein: CASSLEAGGIANYGYTF
CDR3 DNA: TGTGCCAGCAGCTTAGAGGCAGGGGGCATAGCTAACTATGGCTACACCTTC

J gene: TRBJ2-1
clone size: -
D gene: TRBD1
V gene: TRBV7-9
CDR3 protein: CASSFGQGIDEQFF
CDR3 DNA: TGTGCCAGCAGCTTCGGACAGGGTATCGATGAGCAGTTCTTC

J gene: TRBJ1-2
clone size: -
D gene: -
V gene: TRBV4-2
CDR3 protein: CASSQGAGREDGYTF
CDR3 DNA: TGTGCCAGCAGCCAAGGGGCTGGCAGGGAGGACGGCTACACCTTC

J gene: TRBJ2-1
clone size: -
D gene: TRBD1
V gene: TRBV19
CDR3 protein: CASSIGTGSYNEQFF
CDR3 DNA: TGTGCCAGTAGTATCGGGACAGGGTCCTACAATGAGCAGTTCTTC

J gene: TRBJ1-1
clone size: few
D gene: -
V gene: TRBV30
CDR3 protein: CAWSVRLGGTEAFF
CDR3 DNA: TGTGCCTGGAGTGTTAGATTGGGGGGCACTGAAGCTTTCTTT

J gene: TRBJ2-5
clone size: few
D gene: TRBD1
V gene: TRBV24-1
CDR3 protein: CATSDFTGTGEETQYF
CDR3 DNA: TGTGCCACCAGTGATTTTACCGGGACAGGGGAAGAGACCCAGTACTTC

J gene: TRBJ1-5
clone size: many
D gene: -
V gene: TRBV5-1
CDR3 protein: CASSGGGPTSTQHF
CDR3 DNA: TGCGCCAGCAGCGGAGGGGGTCCGACCTCGACCCAGCATTTT

J gene: TRBJ2-7
clone size: few
D gene: -
V gene: TRBV29-1
CDR3 protein: CSVEAQSYEQYF
CDR3 DNA: TGCAGCGTTGAGGCGCAGAGCTACGAGCAGTACTTC

J gene: TRBJ1-4
clone size: -
D gene: -
V gene: TRBV20-1
CDR3 protein: CSAREGVGKLFF
CDR3 DNA: TGCAGTGCTAGGGAGGGGGTGGGAAAACTGTTTTTT

J gene: TRBJ1-2
clone size: few
D gene: TRBD1
V gene: TRBV5-5
CDR3 protein: CASSSGGTGGYTF
CDR3 DNA: TGTGCCAGCAGCTCAGGGGGTACGGGGGGCTACACCTTC

J gene: TRBJ1-1
clone size: many
D gene: -
V gene: TRBV7-3
CDR3 protein: CASSSQGSGTEAFF
CDR3 DNA: TGTGCCAGCAGCTCACAGGGCAGTGGCACTGAAGCTTTCTTT

J gene: TRBJ1-2
clone size: many
D gene: -
V gene: TRBV11-1
CDR3 protein: CASSKTGGLDYGYTF
CDR3 DNA: TGTGCCAGCAGCAAAACTGGGGGTCTTGACTATGGCTACACCTTC

J gene: TRBJ2-2
clone size: -
D gene: -
V gene: TRBV6-2/TRBV6-3
CDR3 protein: CASMQDKGIGAGELFF
CDR3 DNA: TGTGCCAGCATGCAAGATAAGGGAATCGGGGCCGGGGAGCTGTTTTTT

J gene: TRBJ2-5
clone size: few
D gene: TRBD1
V gene: TRBV5-5
CDR3 protein: CASSLGTGGVWETQYF
CDR3 DNA: TGTGCCAGCAGCTTGGGGACAGGCGGTGTGTGGGAGACCCAGTACTTC

J gene: TRBJ2-7
clone size: -
D gene: -
V gene: TRBV13
CDR3 protein: CASTLGPGSDYEQYF
CDR3 DNA: TGTGCCAGCACCTTAGGTCCCGGGAGTGACTACGAGCAGTACTTC

J gene: TRBJ2-7
clone size: many
D gene: -
V gene: TRBV29-1
CDR3 protein: CSVSSGGPYEQYF
CDR3 DNA: TGCAGCGTTTCTTCCGGAGGGCCCTACGAGCAGTACTTC

J gene: TRBJ2-1
clone size: -
D gene: -
V gene: TRBV7-3
CDR3 protein: CASGTARDNEQFF
CDR3 DNA: TGTGCCAGCGGTACAGCCAGAGACAATGAGCAGTTCTTC

J gene: TRBJ2-2
clone size: -
D gene: TRBD2
V gene: TRBV7-2
CDR3 protein: CASSMGTRANTGELFF
CDR3 DNA: TGTGCCAGCAGCATGGGGACTAGGGCCAACACCGGGGAGCTGTTTTTT

J gene: TRBJ2-2
clone size: few
D gene: TRBD2
V gene: TRBV5-1
CDR3 protein: CASSLDIGRANGELFF
CDR3 DNA: TGCGCCAGCAGCTTGGATATCGGGAGGGCCAACGGGGAGCTGTTTTTT

J gene: TRBJ2-5
clone size: -
D gene: TRBD2
V gene: TRBV6-5
CDR3 protein: CASSYSVAGGQETQYF
CDR3 DNA: TGTGCCAGCAGTTACTCAGTAGCGGGGGGGCAAGAGACCCAGTACTTC

J gene: TRBJ2-7
clone size: -
D gene: TRBD2
V gene: TRBV13
CDR3 protein: CASSLIAGDEQYF
CDR3 DNA: TGTGCCAGCAGCCTTATAGCGGGAGACGAGCAGTACTTC

J gene: TRBJ1-2
clone size: -
D gene: -
V gene: TRBV29-1
CDR3 protein: CSVELVGTYGYTF
CDR3 DNA: TGCAGCGTTGAATTAGTAGGCACCTATGGCTACACCTTC